This passage covers 8 T cell receptor beta chains from one sample sequenced in a study of OX40 agonist ivuxolimab in advanced cancers. TCRdb keeps only in-frame clones here, not all; method: immunoSEQ multiplex PCR. The data hold around 37,000 clones, with roughly 80% observed a single time. Sequences were derived from CD4+ or CD8+ T cells sorted from blood, sampled in a trial of the OX40 agonist ivuxolimab. These receptors all come from an adult with an advanced solid tumor such as melanoma, head and neck, liver or kidney cancer.

The chain carries TRBV7-9 and TRBJ1-1; D unresolved. Germline-derived CDR1 and CDR2 are SEHNR and FQNEAQ (reference sequence). The V end was cut by 1 base, the J end by 3 bases, with 12 bases between. The CDR3 length is 15 residues. CDR3 protein: CASSLVSLSDTEAFF. CDR3 in DNA: TGTGCCAGCAGCTTAGTCTCACTAAGCGACACTGAAGCTTTCTTT. The whole variable domain, filled in from reference TRBV7-9 and TRBJ1-1, reads DTGVSQNPRHKITKRGQNVTFRCDPISEHNRLYWYRQTLGQGPEFLTYFQNEAQLEKSRLLSDRFSAERPKGSFSTLEIQRTEQGDSAMYLCASSLVSLSDTEAFFGQGTRLTVV.

This sequence joins TRBV6-5 and TRBJ1-1; D is uncertain. Germline lookup yields CDR1 MNHEY and CDR2 SVGAGI. The CDR3 covers 13 residues. The V and J ends lost 6 bases and 11 bases respectively, with 19 bases between them. The CDR3 DNA sequence: TGTGCCAGCAGCCGCACTTTACCGCCTCAGGCTTTCTTT. This sequence encodes CASSRTLPPQAFF.

This rearrangement joins TRBV7-2 to TRBJ1-5; D unclear. The CDR3 extends over 12 amino acids. The V and J ends lost 4 bases and 9 bases respectively, with 10 bases between them. Germline CDR1 reads SGHTA; CDR2 reads FQGNSA. This CDR3 reads CASSSPGGPQHF. The CDR3 region has the DNA TGTGCCAGCAGCTCCCCGGGTGGGCCCCAGCATTTT.

This chain uses TRBV5-8 with TRBJ1-2; D uncertain. CDR3 length: 12 residues. Germline lookup yields CDR1 SGHTS and CDR2 YDEGEE. Trimming removed 2 bases from V and 8 bases from J, with 10 bases in between. This chain's CDR3 is CASSFRIGGYTF. In DNA form, the CDR3 reads TGTGCCAGCAGCTTCCGTATAGGAGGCTACACCTTC.

The rearrangement links TRBV6-5 to TRBJ2-2; 7 bases are shared with TRBD1. The J segment lost 2 bases and the V segment lost 6 bases, leaving 6 bases of the junction unmatched. Germline lookup yields CDR1 MNHEY and CDR2 SVGAGI. The CDR3 has 15 residues. The chain's CDR3 is CASRTGTANTGELFF. The DNA of the CDR3 is TGTGCCAGCAGGACCGGGACAGCCAACACCGGGGAGCTGTTTTTT.

This clone was detected a few times. Written as DNA, the CDR3 is TGTGCCAGCAAAAGGAGGTCCGGGGCCAACGTCCTGACTTTC. Residues: CASKRRSGANVLTF. This sequence joins TRBV6-6 and TRBJ2-6; tentative D call: TRBD2 (5 bases). CDR3 size: 14 residues. V gave up 7 bases and J gave up 4 bases, with 11 bases separating them. CDR1 is MNHNY, CDR2 SVGAGI, per germline (reference sequence).

This clone was counted a few times. The gene calls are TRBV15 and TRBJ1-1; a possible D gene is TRBD1 (6 bases). The length of the CDR3 is 12 residues. V was shortened by 3 bases and J by 5 bases, with 7 bases between the two germline ends. Germline CDR1 is LNHNV and CDR2 is YYDKDF (reference sequence). Here the CDR3 DNA reads TGTGCCACCAGCAGTCAGGGGACTGAAGCTTTCTTT. Translated, it gives CATSSQGTEAFF.

V usage is TRBV6-1 and J usage is TRBJ2-6; TRBD1 agrees at 9 bases. Germline assignment: CDR1 MNHNS and CDR2 SASEGT. The ends lost 5 bases at V and 9 bases at J; junction bases unmatched: 5. The CDR3 has 14 residues. The CDR3 reads CASSLGQGDNVLTF. The CDR3, as DNA: TGTGCCAGCAGTCTGGGACAGGGTGACAACGTCCTGACTTTC.